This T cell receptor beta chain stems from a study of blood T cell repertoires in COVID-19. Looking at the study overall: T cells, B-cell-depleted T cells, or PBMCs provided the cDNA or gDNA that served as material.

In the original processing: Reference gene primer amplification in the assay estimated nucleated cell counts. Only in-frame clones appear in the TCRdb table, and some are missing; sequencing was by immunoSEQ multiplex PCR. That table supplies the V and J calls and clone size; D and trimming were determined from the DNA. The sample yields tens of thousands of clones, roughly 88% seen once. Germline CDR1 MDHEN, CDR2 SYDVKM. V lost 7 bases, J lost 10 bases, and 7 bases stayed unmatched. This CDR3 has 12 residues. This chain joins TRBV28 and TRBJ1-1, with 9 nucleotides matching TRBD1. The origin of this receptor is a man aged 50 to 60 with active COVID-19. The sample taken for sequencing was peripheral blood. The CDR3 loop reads CASTWGDRVAFF. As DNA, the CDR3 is TGTGCCAGCACCTGGGGGGACAGGGTAGCTTTCTTT.